This T cell receptor (beta chain) was identified during a study of cytomegalovirus exposure and HLA in healthy donors. Study summary: A prior analysis found 117 million unique TCR beta sequences from around 200 million T cells.

Concerning this clone itself: The antigen remains unidentified.

Primers for the PCR totalled 60 Vbeta and 13 Jbeta. The assay was immunoSEQ multiplex PCR, and TCRdb's table has in-frame clones only and misses some. The sample consists of roughly 170,000 clones, around 80% of them appearing once. The length of the CDR3 is 14 residues. CDR1 is MNHEY, CDR2 SMNVEV, per germline (reference sequence). The V gene end was trimmed by 8 bases and the J gene end by 0 bases; junction bases not matched to a gene: 7. Points from the study as a whole: Cytomegalovirus status, reportedly, was diagnosed with high specificity and sensitivity by the classifier.

This receptor was obtained from a woman in her forties or fifties in good health and CMV-seropositive. The sequenced sample consisted of PBMCs. This chain uses TRBV27 with TRBJ2-7, with 7 bases identical to TRBD1. For the CDR3, the DNA is TGTGCCAGCTCTATCAGGGACAGCTCCTACGAGCAGTACTTC. Translation: CASSIRDSSYEQYF.